These 9 T cell receptor beta chains were sequenced from one sample in a study of blood T cells in healthy people across ages. Combining a sample-barcoded 5' primer with a J-beta primer mix, a second PCR ran for about 6 to 12 cycles. TCRdb ran MiXCR on the 5' RACE reads and lists one entry per CDR3 protein. The sample consists of about 730,000 distinct CDR3 sequences, about 40% of them appearing once. Sequencing was performed on blood. These receptors were taken from a woman aged 55-75 years in good health.

The chain is built from TRBV5-4 and TRBJ2-5; TRBD1 is a possible D gene (5 bases). CDR1 and CDR2 from the germline V gene are SGHNT and YYREEE (reference sequence). This CDR3 has 14 residues. The V end lost 4 bases, the J end lost 0 bases, and 10 bases lay between the germline ends. CDR3 sequence reads: CASSETAYQETQYF. The CDR3 coding sequence is TGTGCCAGCAGCGAGACAGCGTACCAAGAGACCCAGTACTTC.

The genes are TRBV4-3 and TRBJ2-1; D is perhaps TRBD2 (6 bases). V was trimmed by 1 base and J by 2 bases, leaving 9 bases between them. Germline V gene data show CDR1 as LGHNA and CDR2 as YSLEER. The CDR3 consists of 15 residues. The CDR3 DNA follows: TGCGCCAGCAGCCAAGGCGGGACGACCTACAATGAGCAGTTCTTC. Its translation is CASSQGGTTYNEQFF.

The V call is TRBV7-2, the J call TRBJ2-5, with D maybe TRBD2 (5 bases). V was trimmed by 4 bases and J by 4 bases, leaving 13 bases between them. The CDR3 is made up of 14 amino acids. Germline-derived CDR1 and CDR2 are SGHTA and FQGNSA. The DNA of the CDR3 is TGTGCCAGCAGCTGGAGGCAGACGAGAGAGACCCAGTACTTC. Encoded protein: CASSWRQTRETQYF.

Comments on this clonotype: Sequence at one end of the junction differs from germline and may be a read error. The chain has TRBV7-2 and TRBJ2-5, with TRBD2 as a possible D gene (5 bases). The CDR3 contains 16 residues. Germline V CDR1 and CDR2: SGHTA, FQGNSA. CDR3 DNA: TGTGCCAGCAGCTCTAGCTTGCAGCGAATACAAGAGACCCGGTACTTC. Translated: CASSSSLQRIQETRYF.

V usage is TRBV29-1 and J usage is TRBJ2-7; D is unresolved. V dropped 4 bases and J dropped 0 bases, with 7 bases sitting between them. From germline, CDR1 is SQVTM and CDR2 ANQGSEA. The CDR3 is 12 amino acids. The CDR3: CSVGSISYEQYF. In DNA form, the CDR3 reads TGCAGCGTTGGCAGCATCTCCTACGAGCAGTACTTC.

CDR3 loop: CASSLAPSGSSYEQYF. Written as DNA, the CDR3 is TGTGCCAGCAGCTTAGCGCCTAGCGGGAGCTCCTACGAGCAGTACTTC. V gene TRBV7-6 combines with J gene TRBJ2-7; 10 bases fit TRBD2. The CDR3 contains 16 residues. V lost 0 bases, J lost 0 bases, and 2 bases stayed unmatched. Looked up from germline, CDR1 is SGHVS and CDR2 is FNYEAQ.

This sequence joins TRBV20-1 and TRBJ1-5; the match to TRBD1 covers 7 bases. This CDR3 is built from 13 residues. V was pared by 5 bases and J by 7 bases, with 8 bases of the junction left unmatched. Germline assignment: CDR1 DFQATT and CDR2 SNEGSKA (reference sequence). CDR3 sequence: CSAEDRHEQPQHF. CDR3 nucleotides: TGCAGTGCTGAGGACAGGCACGAACAGCCCCAGCATTTT.

Turning to this clonotype: A much bigger clone sits one base away, suggesting this may be a read error. CDR3 amino acids: CASSLVGVGKQYF. CDR3 coding DNA: TGTGCCAGCAGCTTAGTGGGAGTAGGCAAGCAGTACTTC. The genes are TRBV7-2 and TRBJ2-7, with D maybe TRBD2 (5 bases). The V end was cut by 1 base, the J end by 8 bases, with 12 bases between. Germline V gene sequence: CDR1 SGHTA, CDR2 FQGNSA. The CDR3 is made up of 13 amino acids.

The V call is TRBV2, the J call TRBJ2-2; 11 bases fit TRBD2. Trimming at V came to 7 bases and at J to 1 base, leaving 2 bases not matched to a gene. CDR3 length: 15 amino acids. Germline CDR1 reads SNHLY; CDR2 reads FYNNEI. CDR3: CASNGLAGNTGELFF. CDR3 nucleotides: TGTGCCAGCAACGGACTAGCGGGGAACACCGGGGAGCTGTTTTTT.